Reported below is one TCR beta chain. This receptor's antigen is unknown. No much larger clone exists at a distance of one base, and base qualities are not known. The data stem from a study of blood T cell repertoires in COVID-19 (dated by TCRdb to about 2020). About the full investigation: Samples from collaborators originated in the United States, Italy and Spain and spanned both the acute and convalescent phases of COVID-19. The prospective study material was composed of cDNA or gDNA derived from T cells, B-cell-depleted T cells, or PBMCs. Samples came from the ongoing ImmuneRACE study (first 160 participants) plus 1,254 subjects from 6 global collaborators. The repertoires were made available in a free public database intended to serve as a resource for research on the immune response to SARS-CoV-2. HLA class I and class II types, where available, came from metadata supplied by the sample provider rather than from assay-based typing. A de-identified subject ID, COVID-19 status, age in years and sex were almost always included in the sample metadata. The dataset comprised deeply sampled blood TCRbeta repertoires from subjects exposed to, actively infected with, or recovered from COVID-19. General conclusions and limits of the study: The quantity of clinical and demographic metadata differed by source and by participant and was supplied without curation.

TCRbeta CDR3 regions were amplified from genomic DNA using the immunoSEQ Assay, a bias-controlled multiplex PCR. Processing in the source paper ran as follows. Nucleated cell counts per sample were estimated from amplification of reference gene primers within the assay. To quantify the absolute abundance of each unique TCRbeta CDR3 rearrangement, sequence reads were collapsed and filtered. For each sample, productive Simpson clonality was calculated as the square root of Simpson's diversity index across productive rearrangements. This is the immuneACCESS table as TCRdb keeps it, with only in-frame sequences that have V and J called. A part of the clones is gone; compared with another copy, unresolved V genes explain less than half, and the rest is unexplained. V and J calls and clone size come straight from that table; D and trimming were deduced from the DNA. The sample has 200,000 to 250,000 clones on record, approximately 80% of them singletons. The top ten constitute about 15% of the sample.

Participants in the prospective study were aged 18 to 89 years, lived in under 30 United States geographic areas, and enrolled through a virtual design. In the prospective study, cohorts were assigned on the basis of participant-reported clinical history obtained from a screening survey and a study questionnaire. Recovered participants in ImmuneRACE Cohort 3 were defined by two consecutive negative NP/OP PCR tests, clearance by a healthcare professional, or resolution of symptoms. In the prospective study, whole blood, serum and a nasopharyngeal or oropharyngeal swab were collected from each participant by mobile phlebotomists. Prospective study participants could optionally give additional blood draws and questionnaires over an approximately two-month period. Before DNA extraction, blood samples from the prospective study were shipped at room temperature or frozen. The TCR comes from a man aged 35 to 55 who had recovered from COVID-19. The sample comprised PBMCs or T cells enriched from blood (not recorded which).

The CDR3 region has the sequence CASSLAAETQYF. DNA sequence: TGTGCCAGCAGCTTGGCCGCGGAGACCCAGTACTTC. The sequence links TRBV5-4 to TRBJ2-5; there is no confident call for the D gene. CDR1 and CDR2 (SGHNT, YYREEE) derive from the germline V gene (reference sequence). The CDR3 goes from the cysteine to the phenylalanine over 12 residues. The kept DNA is CDR3 alone, 36 bases in frame from the first base. The junction shows trimming of 0 bases on V and 5 bases on J, plus 5 bases between the germline ends.